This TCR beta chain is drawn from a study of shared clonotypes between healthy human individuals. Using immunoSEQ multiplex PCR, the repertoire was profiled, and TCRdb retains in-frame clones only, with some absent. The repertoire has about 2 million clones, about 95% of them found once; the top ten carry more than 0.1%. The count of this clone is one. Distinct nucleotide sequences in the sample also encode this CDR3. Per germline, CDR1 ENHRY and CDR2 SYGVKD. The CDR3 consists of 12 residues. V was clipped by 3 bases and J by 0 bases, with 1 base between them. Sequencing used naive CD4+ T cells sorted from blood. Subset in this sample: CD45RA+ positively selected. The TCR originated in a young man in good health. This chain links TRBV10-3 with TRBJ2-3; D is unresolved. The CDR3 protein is CAISESTDTQYF. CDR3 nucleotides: TGTGCCATCAGTGAAAGCACAGATACGCAGTATTTT.